This entry is about one TCR beta chain. Its antigen is unknown. The sample holds other DNA sequences that translate to the same CDR3. These data originate in a study of beta chain features in type 1 diabetes. Whole-study context: Age and gender were similar between patients and healthy donors, as were cell yields. Study-wide results and limits: Insertions were fewer and deletions more numerous at VDJ junctions in type 1 diabetes patients. Naive, central memory and Treg TCRB repertoires appeared more alike in patients than in healthy donors. Over-representation of high TCR-expressing cells was a possible consequence of cDNA sequencing.

CDR1 SQVTM and CDR2 ANQGSEA come from the germline V gene. The V end was cut by 3 bases, the J end by 4 bases, with 10 bases between. The CDR3 is 13 residues long. Sequenced material consisted of expressed TCRB transcripts (all of the isolated RNA was reverse transcribed). Data came from immunoSEQ multiplex PCR; TCRdb stores just in-frame clones and leaves some out. The sample includes 300,000 to 400,000 clones, approximately 8% of them seen just once. This receptor was obtained from a woman under 30 in good health. The J gene is TRBJ2-1, the V gene TRBV29-1; D is unresolved. Sequencing used central memory CD4+ T cells from blood. The CDR3 sequence is CSVESSFYNEQFF. CDR3 nucleotide sequence: TGCAGCGTTGAGAGTAGCTTTTACAATGAGCAGTTCTTC.